The 16 T cell receptor beta chains presented below share a single source sample, sequenced in a study of cytomegalovirus exposure and HLA in healthy donors (dated by TCRdb to the late 2010s). The library was prepared using the immunoSEQ multiplex PCR assay. A mixture of 60 forward primers for TCR Vbeta segments and 13 reverse primers for TCR Jbeta segments was used in the multiplex PCR. As stored in TCRdb, this immuneACCESS dataset retains in-frame rearrangements with V and J assigned. A fraction of the clones does not appear; measured against another copy, unresolved V genes explain less than half of the discrepancy, and the remainder lacks a known reason. The sample profile shows 99,000 or so clones; over 70% of them were found once. The top ten constitute 1.3% of the sample. Sequencing input: PBMCs. The receptors come from a man aged 40-49 years in good health and CMV-seronegative.

This CDR3 is CAWSETGTGVLNQPQHF. The CDR3 region has the DNA TGTGCCTGGAGTGAAACCGGGACAGGGGTGCTCAATCAGCCCCAGCATTTT. The genes are TRBV30 and TRBJ1-5; 10 bases align to TRBD1. V lost 1 base to trimming and J lost 3 bases; unmatched junction nucleotides: 9. The CDR3 loop spans 17 amino acids. CDR1 GTSNPN and CDR2 SVGIG come from the germline V gene (reference sequence). Using reference TRBV30 and TRBJ1-5 for the parts outside the CDR3, the full variable domain is SQTIHQWPATLVQPVGSPLSLECTVEGTSNPNLYWYRQAAGRGLQLLFYSVGIGQISSEVPQNLSASRPQDRQFILSSKKLLLSDSGFYLCAWSETGTGVLNQPQHFGDGTRLSIL.

V usage is TRBV5-1 and J usage is TRBJ1-5; TRBD1 aligns across 7 bases. V lost 4 bases to trimming and J lost 7 bases; unmatched junction nucleotides: 11. Germline V gene lookup returns CDR1 SGHRS and CDR2 YFSETQ. This CDR3 is built from 15 residues. The CDR3 bases are TGCGCCAGCAGCCAAAATACAGGGGCGGGACAGCCCCAGCATTTT. This codes for CASSQNTGAGQPQHF.

The chain links TRBV5-1 to TRBJ2-3; TRBD1 might be the D (5 bases). Per the germline V gene, CDR1 is SGHRS and CDR2 is YFSETQ. CDR3 length equals 13 residues. Trimming pared 7 bases from V and 3 bases from J, leaving 12 bases between. The CDR3 loop reads CASSQTVTDTQYF. As DNA, the CDR3 is TGCGCCAGCTCCCAGACAGTGACAGATACGCAGTATTTT.

The chain combines TRBV5-1 with TRBJ2-3; TRBD1 aligns across 7 bases. The ends lost 3 bases at V and 4 bases at J; junction bases unmatched: 14. The CDR3 runs to 17 residues. Germline CDR1 and CDR2: SGHRS and YFSETQ. In nucleotides, the CDR3 is TGCGCCAGCAGCTCCACCAAGCTGCAGGGGGTCTCAGATACGCAGTATTTT. This sequence encodes CASSSTKLQGVSDTQYF.

The genes are TRBV18 and TRBJ2-3, with TRBD1 matching 7 bases. The CDR3 is made up of 16 amino acids. Germline lookup yields CDR1 KGHSH and CDR2 LQKENI. After removal of 3 bases from V and 2 bases from J, the junction contained 8 bases not matched to a gene. In DNA, the CDR3 is TGTGCCAGCTCACCCCCCCCTGGACAGGCCACAGATACGCAGTATTTT. Translating gives CASSPPPGQATDTQYF.

The gene calls are TRBV19 and TRBJ2-6; D unclear. The V and J ends lost 3 bases and 0 bases respectively, with 9 bases between them. This CDR3 has 16 amino acids. Looked up from germline, CDR1 is LNHDA and CDR2 is SQIVND (reference sequence). CDR3 sequence reads: CASSIRAYSGANVLTF. As DNA, the CDR3 is TGTGCCAGTAGTATTAGAGCGTACTCTGGGGCCAACGTCCTGACTTTC.

A single count supports this clone. In DNA, the CDR3 is TGTGCCACATCCGGGACAGACTACGAGCAGTACTTC. This translates into CATSGTDYEQYF. The chain combines TRBV21-1 with TRBJ2-7; no check of the table's D call, TRBD1, against the DNA was made. TRBV21-1 corresponds to a pseudogene. The CDR3 length is 12 residues.

The chain employs TRBV19 and TRBJ2-5, with D possibly matching TRBD1 (5 bases). The J call may be incorrect, as the DNA end agrees better with TRBJ2-7. Germline lookup yields CDR1 LNHDA and CDR2 SQIVND (reference sequence). CDR3 length: 13 residues. CDR3 in amino acids: CASSPGIAYEQYF. In DNA, the CDR3 is TGTGCCAGTAGTCCAGGGATTGCCTACGAGCAGTACTTC.

The chain recombines TRBV11-2 with TRBJ2-5, with TRBD2 matching 8 bases. The CDR3 is 16 residues long. The V gene end was trimmed by 5 bases and the J gene end by 2 bases; junction bases not matched to a gene: 10. Germline CDR1 reads SGHAT; CDR2 reads FQNNGV. The CDR3 here is CASSPPFLAGQETQYF. CDR3 bases: TGTGCCAGCAGCCCTCCCTTTTTAGCGGGGCAAGAGACCCAGTACTTC.

The chain is built from TRBV2 and TRBJ2-1; TRBD1 matches 10 bases. This CDR3 has 14 amino acids. Per the germline V gene, CDR1 is SNHLY and CDR2 is FYNNEI. The V gene end was trimmed by 4 bases and the J gene end by 6 bases; junction bases not matched to a gene: 3. The DNA for the CDR3 is TGTGCCAGCAGTGCGACAGGGGGCCTCAATGAGCAGTTCTTC. Translation gives CASSATGGLNEQFF.

This clone was seen only a few times. The chain combines TRBV4-1 with TRBJ2-7, with 10 nucleotides matching TRBD2. This CDR3 has 17 amino acids. Per the germline V gene, CDR1 is MGHRA and CDR2 is YSYEKL. Trimming took 0 bases from V and 3 from J; bases not matched to a gene: 8. CDR3 amino acids: CASSQDYLAGAIYEQYF. The CDR3 DNA reads TGCGCCAGCAGCCAAGACTACCTAGCGGGGGCGATCTACGAGCAGTACTTC.

CDR3 residues: CASSFGTGFSYEQYF. In nucleotides, the CDR3 is TGTGCCAGCAGCTTCGGGACAGGGTTCTCCTACGAGCAGTACTTC. This rearrangement joins TRBV11-2 to TRBJ2-7, with 9 bases identical to TRBD1. This CDR3 region has 15 residues. The ends lost 3 bases at V and 0 bases at J; junction bases unmatched: 3. The germline CDR1 and CDR2 sequences are SGHAT and FQNNGV.

This chain uses TRBV29-1 with TRBJ2-5, with 15 bases matching TRBD2. Trimming removed 6 bases from V and 5 bases from J; junction bases left unmatched: 10. CDR3 length: 16 residues. Per the germline V gene, CDR1 is SQVTM and CDR2 is ANQGSEA. CDR3 protein: CSVNGLAGGPPETQYF. As DNA, the CDR3 is TGCAGCGTCAATGGACTAGCGGGGGGGCCCCCGGAGACCCAGTACTTC.

This clone showed up just a few times. The J gene is TRBJ2-1, the V gene TRBV19; D may be TRBD2 (6 bases). The CDR3 is made up of 15 amino acids. V was shortened by 6 bases and J by 5 bases, with 17 bases between the two germline ends. Germline CDR1 and CDR2: LNHDA and SQIVND (reference sequence). CDR3 DNA sequence: TGTGCCAGTAGGAGAGCGGCGGGATCGAACAATGAGCAGTTCTTC. This translates into CASRRAAGSNNEQFF.

This chain links TRBV15 with TRBJ1-5; a possible D gene is TRBD1 (5 bases). V shed 2 bases and J shed 1 base, with 6 bases lying between them. This CDR3 contains 14 residues. In germline, CDR1 is LNHNV, CDR2 YYDKDF (reference sequence). The CDR3 loop is CATSRQGSNQPQHF. CDR3 sequence (DNA): TGTGCCACCAGCAGACAGGGAAGCAATCAGCCCCAGCATTTT.

The chain combines TRBV11-3 with TRBJ2-5, with 7 bases lining up with TRBD2. Trimming took 5 bases from V and 10 from J; bases not matched to a gene: 7. The V gene's germline CDR1 is SGHNT and CDR2 YENEEA. The CDR3 totals 12 residues. The CDR3 region has the DNA TGTGCCAGCAGCGCGAGGGAGGGCGGCCAGTACTTC. Translating it yields CASSAREGGQYF.